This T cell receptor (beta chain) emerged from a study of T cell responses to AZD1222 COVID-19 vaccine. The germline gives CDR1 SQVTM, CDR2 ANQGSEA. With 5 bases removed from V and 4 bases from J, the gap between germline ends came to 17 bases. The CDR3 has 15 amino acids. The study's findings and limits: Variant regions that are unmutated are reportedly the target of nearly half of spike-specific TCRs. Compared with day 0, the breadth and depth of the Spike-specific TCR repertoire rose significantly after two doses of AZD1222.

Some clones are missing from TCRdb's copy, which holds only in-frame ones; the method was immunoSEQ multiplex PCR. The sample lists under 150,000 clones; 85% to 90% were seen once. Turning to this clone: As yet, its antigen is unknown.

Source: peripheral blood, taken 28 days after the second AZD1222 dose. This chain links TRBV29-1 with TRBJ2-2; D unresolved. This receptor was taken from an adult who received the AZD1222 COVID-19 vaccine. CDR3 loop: CSVRALREATGELFF. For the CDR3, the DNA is TGCAGCGTTCGGGCCTTAAGGGAAGCCACCGGGGAGCTGTTTTTT.